The TCR beta chain described here comes from a study of Ad26.COV2.S vaccination and SARS-CoV-2 variants. Overall study context: Participants got Ad26.COV2.S intramuscularly, once or twice 56 days apart.

CDR1 and CDR2 from the germline V gene are SEHNR and FQNEAQ (reference sequence). This CDR3 region has 16 residues. V dropped 5 bases and J dropped 5; count of bases not matched to a gene: 11. Study-level findings and limits: Breadth, reportedly substantial, characterized the spike-specific CD8+ and CD4+ T cell responses after vaccination. Across vaccine and placebo recipients, the breadth of non-spike TCRs was similar.

Produced via immunoSEQ multiplex PCR; TCRdb's table is partial and in-frame only. The data contain about 370,000 clones, 80% to 90% of them singletons. On this clone itself: Antigen unknown.

Treatment denoted: some 19 received Ad26.COV2.S at low or high dose, single or two shots; 5 received placebo; per-sample allocation not given. Samples were taken on day 63 after the first vaccine or placebo injection. It was an adult aged 18-55 years in Boston who was the donor. This clonotype originated in a person aged 18-60 years who received the Ad26.COV2.S COVID-19 vaccine or a placebo. Source: peripheral blood, taken in a trial of Ad26.COV2.S vaccine versus placebo. V usage is TRBV7-9 and J usage is TRBJ1-4; 7 bases fit TRBD1. CDR3 in DNA: TGTGCCAGCAGCAAAAGACAGGGCCCCTCGAATGAAAAACTGTTTTTT. This gives the protein CASSKRQGPSNEKLFF. Full variable domain (remainder filled in from reference TRBV7-9 and TRBJ1-4): DTGVSQNPRHKITKRGQNVTFRCDPISEHNRLYWYRQTLGQGPEFLTYFQNEAQLEKSRLLSDRFSAERPKGSFSTLEIQRTEQGDSAMYLCASSKRQGPSNEKLFFGSGTQLSVL.